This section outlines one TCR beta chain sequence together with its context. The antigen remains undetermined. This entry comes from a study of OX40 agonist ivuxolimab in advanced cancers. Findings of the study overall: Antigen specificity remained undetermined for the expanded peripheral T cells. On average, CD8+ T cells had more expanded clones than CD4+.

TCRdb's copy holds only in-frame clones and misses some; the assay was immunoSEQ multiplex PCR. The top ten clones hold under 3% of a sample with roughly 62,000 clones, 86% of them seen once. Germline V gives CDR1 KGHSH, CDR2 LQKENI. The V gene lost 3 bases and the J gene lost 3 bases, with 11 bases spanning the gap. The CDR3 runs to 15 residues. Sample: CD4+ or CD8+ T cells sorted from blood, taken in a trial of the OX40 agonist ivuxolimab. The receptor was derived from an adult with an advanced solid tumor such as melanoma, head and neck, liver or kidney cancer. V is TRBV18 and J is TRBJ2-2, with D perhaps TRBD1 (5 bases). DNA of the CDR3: TGTGCCAGCTCACCGGCGACAGCTCACACCGGGGAGCTGTTTTTT. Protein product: CASSPATAHTGELFF.